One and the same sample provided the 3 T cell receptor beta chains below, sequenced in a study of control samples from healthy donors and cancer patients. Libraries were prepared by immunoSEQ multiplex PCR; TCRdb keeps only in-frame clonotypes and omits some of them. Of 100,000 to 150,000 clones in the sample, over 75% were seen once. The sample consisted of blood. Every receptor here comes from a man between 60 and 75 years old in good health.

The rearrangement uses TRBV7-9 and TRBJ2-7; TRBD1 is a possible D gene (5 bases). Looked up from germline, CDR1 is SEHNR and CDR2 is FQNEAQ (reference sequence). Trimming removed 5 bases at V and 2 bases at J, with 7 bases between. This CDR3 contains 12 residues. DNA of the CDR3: TGTGCCAGCAGCCCGGACACCTACGAGCAGTACTTC. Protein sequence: CASSPDTYEQYF.

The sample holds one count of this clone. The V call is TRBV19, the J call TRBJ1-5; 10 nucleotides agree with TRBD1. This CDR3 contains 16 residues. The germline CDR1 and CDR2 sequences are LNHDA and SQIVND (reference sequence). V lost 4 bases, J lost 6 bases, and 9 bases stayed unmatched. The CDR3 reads CASSRGTGDVSQPQHF. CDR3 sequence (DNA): TGTGCCAGTAGTAGGGGGACAGGGGATGTTAGTCAGCCCCAGCATTTT. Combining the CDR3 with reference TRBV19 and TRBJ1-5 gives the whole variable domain DGGITQSPKYLFRKEGQNVTLSCEQNLNHDAMYWYRQDPGQGLRLIYYSQIVNDFQKGDIAEGYSVSREKKESFPLTVTSAQKNPTAFYLCASSRGTGDVSQPQHFGDGTRLSIL.

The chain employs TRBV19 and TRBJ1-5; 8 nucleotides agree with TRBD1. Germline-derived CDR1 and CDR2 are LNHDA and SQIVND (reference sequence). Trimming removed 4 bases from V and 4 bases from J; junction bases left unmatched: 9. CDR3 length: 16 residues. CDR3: CASSTADRALNQPQHF. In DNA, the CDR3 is TGTGCCAGTAGTACCGCGGACAGGGCGTTAAATCAGCCCCAGCATTTT.